One sample yielded the 3 T cell receptor beta chains listed below, sequenced in a study of Graves' ophthalmopathy and Graves' hyperthyroidism. RNA served as the template for amplifying TCR beta CDR3 regions. In the first round, RT-PCR was carried out with HTBI primers, and a multiplex PCR formed the second round. One entry per CDR3 protein, called by TCRdb with MiXCR from the multiplex PCR reads. The data hold about 640,000 distinct CDR3 sequences, with more than 40% observed a single time. The sample taken for sequencing was peripheral blood. The source of these receptors is an adult man with Graves' ophthalmopathy.

This clonotype was counted a few times. This sequence joins TRBV20-1 and TRBJ2-7, with a possible D match to TRBD1 (6 bases). The CDR3 covers 13 residues. V lost 0 bases to trimming and J lost 4 bases, with 10 bases between them. Germline CDR1 DFQATT, CDR2 SNEGSKA (reference sequence). The CDR3 region has the DNA TGCAGTGCTAGAGAGGGGGCTAAGTACGAGCAGTACTTC. It specifies CSAREGAKYEQYF.

The table lists this clonotype with a count of one. As the CDR3 is not closed by the conserved phenylalanine or tryptophan, this likely results from a read error. Because the CDR3's place on the DNA is in doubt, the DNA is left out and the CDR3 is given as listed by TCRdb. The chain employs TRBV7-2 and TRBJ2-7. Looked up from germline, CDR1 is SGHTA and CDR2 is FQGNSA. From its first to its last residue, the CDR3 has 8 amino acids. This chain's CDR3 is CASSLAGI.

A few counts support this clonotype. The chain is built from TRBV20-1 and TRBJ2-7; D gene uncertain. Germline V gene lookup returns CDR1 DFQATT and CDR2 SNEGSKA (reference sequence). The CDR3 sequence is 14 residues long. Trimming cost V 3 bases and J 6 bases, with 18 bases left between them. The CDR3: CSASNPVSQREQYF. The CDR3 region has the DNA TGCAGTGCTAGTAACCCAGTTTCTCAACGCGAGCAGTACTTC.